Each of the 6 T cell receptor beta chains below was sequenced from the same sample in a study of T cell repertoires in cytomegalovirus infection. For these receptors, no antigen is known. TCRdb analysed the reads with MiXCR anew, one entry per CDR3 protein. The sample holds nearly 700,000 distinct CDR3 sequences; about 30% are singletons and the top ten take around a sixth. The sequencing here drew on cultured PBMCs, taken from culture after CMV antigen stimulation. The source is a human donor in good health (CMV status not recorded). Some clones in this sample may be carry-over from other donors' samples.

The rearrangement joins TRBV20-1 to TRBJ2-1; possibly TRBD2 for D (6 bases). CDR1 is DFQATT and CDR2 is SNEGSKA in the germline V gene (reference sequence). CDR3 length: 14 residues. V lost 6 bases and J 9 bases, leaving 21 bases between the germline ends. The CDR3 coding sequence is TGCAGTGCGGCCGGGCTAGCGAGAGTGTTTGAGCAGTTCTTC. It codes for CSAAGLARVFEQFF.

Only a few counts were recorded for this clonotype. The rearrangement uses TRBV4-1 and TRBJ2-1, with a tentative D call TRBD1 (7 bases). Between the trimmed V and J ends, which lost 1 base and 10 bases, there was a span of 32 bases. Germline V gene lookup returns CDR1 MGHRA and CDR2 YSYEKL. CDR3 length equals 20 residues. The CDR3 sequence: CASSQALVGVRDRGGEEQFF. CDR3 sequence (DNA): TGCGCCAGCAGCCAAGCGCTTGTCGGGGTTAGGGACAGAGGCGGGGAAGAGCAGTTCTTC.

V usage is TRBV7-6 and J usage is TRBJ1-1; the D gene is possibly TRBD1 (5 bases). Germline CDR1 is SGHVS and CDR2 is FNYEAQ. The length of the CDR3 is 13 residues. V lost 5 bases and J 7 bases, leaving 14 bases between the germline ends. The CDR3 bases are TGTGCCAGCAGCCACTTACGGGGGAATGAAGCTTTCTTT. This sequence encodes CASSHLRGNEAFF.

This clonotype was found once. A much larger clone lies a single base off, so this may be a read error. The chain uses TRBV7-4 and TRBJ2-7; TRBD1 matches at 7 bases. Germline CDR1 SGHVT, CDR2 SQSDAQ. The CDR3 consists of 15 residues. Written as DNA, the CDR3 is TGTGCCAGCAGCCCGACCACAGGGGCCTCCCACGAGCAGTACTTC. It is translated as CASSPTTGASHEQYF.

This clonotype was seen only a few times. The CDR3 sequence: CASTSGRVETQYF. For the CDR3, the DNA is TGTGCCAGTACCTCGGGAAGGGTGGAGACCCAGTACTTC. This chain links TRBV19 with TRBJ2-5, with a tentative D call TRBD2 (5 bases). V lost 7 bases and J 5 bases, leaving 14 bases between the germline ends. The length of the CDR3 is 13 residues. The germline gives CDR1 LNHDA, CDR2 SQIVND (reference sequence).

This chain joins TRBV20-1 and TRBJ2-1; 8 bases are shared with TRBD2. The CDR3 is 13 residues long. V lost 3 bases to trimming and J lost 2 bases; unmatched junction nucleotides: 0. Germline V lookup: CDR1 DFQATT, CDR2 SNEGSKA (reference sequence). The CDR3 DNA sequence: TGCAGTGCTAGCGGGAGGGCCTACAATGAGCAGTTCTTC. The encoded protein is CSASGRAYNEQFF.